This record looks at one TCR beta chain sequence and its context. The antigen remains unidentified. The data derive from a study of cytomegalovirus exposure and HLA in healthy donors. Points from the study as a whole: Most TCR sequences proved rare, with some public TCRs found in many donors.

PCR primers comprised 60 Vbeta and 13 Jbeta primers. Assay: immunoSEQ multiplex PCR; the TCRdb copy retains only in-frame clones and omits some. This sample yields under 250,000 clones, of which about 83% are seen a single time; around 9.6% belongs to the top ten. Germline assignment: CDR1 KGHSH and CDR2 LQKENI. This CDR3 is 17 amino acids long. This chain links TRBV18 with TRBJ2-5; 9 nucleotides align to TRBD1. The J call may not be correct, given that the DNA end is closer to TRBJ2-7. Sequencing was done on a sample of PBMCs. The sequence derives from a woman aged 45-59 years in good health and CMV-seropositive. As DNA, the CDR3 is TGTGCCAGCTCACCCTTATACGGGACAGGGAGGGACTACGAGCAGTACTTC. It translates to CASSPLYGTGRDYEQYF.